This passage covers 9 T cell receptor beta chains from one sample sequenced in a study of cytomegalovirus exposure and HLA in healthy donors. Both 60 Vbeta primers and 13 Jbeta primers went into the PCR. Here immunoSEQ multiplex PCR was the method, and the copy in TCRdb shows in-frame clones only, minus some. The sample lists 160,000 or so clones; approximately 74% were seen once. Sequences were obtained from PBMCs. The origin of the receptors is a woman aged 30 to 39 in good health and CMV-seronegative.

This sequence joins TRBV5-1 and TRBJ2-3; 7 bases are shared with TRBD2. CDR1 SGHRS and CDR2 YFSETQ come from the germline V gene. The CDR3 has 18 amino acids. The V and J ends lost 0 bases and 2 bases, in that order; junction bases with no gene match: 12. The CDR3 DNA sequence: TGCGCCAGCAGCTTGGGTGTCGGGGGGTATTCAGACACAGATACGCAGTATTTT. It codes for CASSLGVGGYSDTDTQYF. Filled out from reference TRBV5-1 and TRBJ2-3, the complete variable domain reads KAGVTQTPRYLIKTRGQQVTLSCSPISGHRSVSWYQQTPGQGLQFLFEYFSETQRNKGNFPGRFSGRQFSNSRSEMNVSTLELGDSALYLCASSLGVGGYSDTDTQYFGPGTRLTVL.

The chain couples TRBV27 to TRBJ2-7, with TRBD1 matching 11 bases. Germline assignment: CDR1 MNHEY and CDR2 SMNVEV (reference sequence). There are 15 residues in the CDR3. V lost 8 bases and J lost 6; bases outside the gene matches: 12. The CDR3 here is CASGKLRDRGAEQYF. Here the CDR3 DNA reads TGTGCCAGCGGGAAGCTCCGGGACAGGGGGGCCGAGCAGTACTTC.

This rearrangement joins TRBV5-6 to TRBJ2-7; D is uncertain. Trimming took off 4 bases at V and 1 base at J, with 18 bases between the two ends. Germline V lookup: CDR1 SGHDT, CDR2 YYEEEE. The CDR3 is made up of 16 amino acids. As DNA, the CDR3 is TGTGCCAGCAGCGCGCCGACAAACGTGATTTCCTACGAGCAGTACTTC. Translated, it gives CASSAPTNVISYEQYF. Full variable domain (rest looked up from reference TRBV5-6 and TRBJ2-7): DAGVTQSPTHLIKTRGQQVTLRCSPKSGHDTVSWYQQALGQGPQFIFQYYEEEERQRGNFPDRFSGHQFPNYSSELNVNALLLGDSALYLCASSAPTNVISYEQYFGPGTRLTVT.

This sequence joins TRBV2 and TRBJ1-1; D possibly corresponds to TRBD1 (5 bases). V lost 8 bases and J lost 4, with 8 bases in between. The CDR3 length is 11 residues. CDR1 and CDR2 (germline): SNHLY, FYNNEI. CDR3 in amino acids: CASGASTEAFF. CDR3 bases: TGTGCCAGCGGGGCGAGCACTGAAGCTTTCTTT.

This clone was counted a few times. The CDR3 loop reads CASSVGGSGYYNEQFF. CDR3 DNA: TGTGCCAGCAGCGTAGGTGGTAGCGGGTACTACAATGAGCAGTTCTTC. This chain links TRBV9 with TRBJ2-1; 7 nucleotides match TRBD2. CDR1 is SGDLS, CDR2 YYNGEE, per germline. V dropped 0 bases and J dropped 3; count of bases not matched to a gene: 6. The CDR3 runs 16 residues.

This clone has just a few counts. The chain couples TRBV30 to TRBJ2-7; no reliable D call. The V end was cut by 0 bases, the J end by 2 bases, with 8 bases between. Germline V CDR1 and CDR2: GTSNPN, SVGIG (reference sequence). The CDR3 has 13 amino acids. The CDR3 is CAWSVQRAYEQYF. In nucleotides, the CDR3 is TGTGCCTGGAGTGTGCAGCGAGCCTACGAGCAGTACTTC.

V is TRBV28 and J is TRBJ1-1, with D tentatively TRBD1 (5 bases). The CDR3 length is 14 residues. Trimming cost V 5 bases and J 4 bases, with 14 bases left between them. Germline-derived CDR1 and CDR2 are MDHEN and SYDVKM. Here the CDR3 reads CASSHRGSVTEAFF. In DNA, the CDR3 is TGTGCCAGCAGTCACCGGGGGTCGGTCACTGAAGCTTTCTTT.

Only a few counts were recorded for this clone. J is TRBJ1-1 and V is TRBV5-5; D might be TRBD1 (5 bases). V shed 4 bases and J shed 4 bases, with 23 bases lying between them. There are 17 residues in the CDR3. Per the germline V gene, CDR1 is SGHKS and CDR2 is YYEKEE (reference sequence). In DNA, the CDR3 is TGTGCCAGCAGCCTACGCGGAGGGGATTTTGTTGGCACTGAAGCTTTCTTT. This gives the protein CASSLRGGDFVGTEAFF.

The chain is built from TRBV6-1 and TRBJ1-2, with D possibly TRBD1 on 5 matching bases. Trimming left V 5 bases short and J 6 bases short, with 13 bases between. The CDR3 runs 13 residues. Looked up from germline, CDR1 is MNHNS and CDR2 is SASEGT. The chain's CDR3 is CASSSGGKDGYTF. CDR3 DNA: TGTGCCAGCAGTTCCGGGGGGAAGGATGGCTACACCTTC.